What follows is one T cell receptor beta chain and its context. The sample comes from a study of blood T cell repertoires in COVID-19. Turning to the study itself: Acute-phase and convalescent COVID-19 samples originated in the United States, Italy and Spain. T cells, B-cell-depleted T cells, or PBMCs provided the cDNA or gDNA that served as material.

Original handling: Reference gene primer amplification gave estimated nucleated cell counts. Clones were read by immunoSEQ multiplex PCR, and TCRdb kept only the in-frame ones, dropping some. V and J calls and clone size are those listed in that table; D and trimming were worked out from the DNA. The top ten clones hold roughly 6.2% of a sample with about 94,000 clones, 65% to 85% of them seen once. The source of this sequence is a man aged 55-75 years with acute or convalescent COVID-19. Input material: peripheral blood.

The CDR3 reads CASSEQGRTEAFF. The DNA of the CDR3 is TGTGCCAGCAGTGAACAGGGTAGGACTGAAGCTTTCTTT. The chain is built from TRBV25-1 and TRBJ1-1; possibly TRBD1 for D (5 bases). Germline loops: CDR1 MGHDK, CDR2 SYGVNS. The CDR3 has 13 residues. Between the trimmed V and J ends, which lost 2 bases and 5 bases, there was a span of 9 bases.